The T cell receptor (beta chain) described here comes from a study of blood T cell repertoires in COVID-19. Study-wide background: There were acute and convalescent COVID-19 samples, and they came from the United States, Italy and Spain. Sample material is recorded as cDNA or gDNA derived from T cells, B-cell-depleted T cells, or PBMCs.

Germline V gene sequence: CDR1 GTSNPN, CDR2 SVGIG (reference sequence). Trimming stripped 0 bases from V and 6 bases from J, with 14 bases between. This CDR3 contains 14 residues. Authors' methods: Amplification of reference gene primers provided the estimated nucleated cell counts. Produced via immunoSEQ multiplex PCR; TCRdb's table is partial and in-frame only. Clone size and V and J calls were adopted from that table, with D and trimming inferred from the DNA. The sample includes around 93,000 clones, around 81% of them seen just once. The rearrangement links TRBV30 to TRBJ1-2; D is unresolved. The sequence derives from a man in his fifties or sixties with acute or convalescent COVID-19. The sample comprised peripheral blood. The CDR3 nucleotides are TGTGCCTGGAGTGTAGGTACACAGCCGAATGGCTACACCTTC. Translated: CAWSVGTQPNGYTF.